The 30 T cell receptor beta chains presented below share a single source sample, sequenced in a study of CD8+ T cells in alopecia areata. RNA was isolated and reverse transcribed to cDNA, the sequencing template. Libraries were prepared by immunoSEQ multiplex PCR; TCRdb keeps only in-frame clonotypes and omits some of them. The table shows about 97,000 clones, with around 45% occurring only once. Material for sequencing was CD4+ T cells sorted from blood. Source of these receptors: a human donor with alopecia areata.

The V call is TRBV30, the J call TRBJ1-2; no clear D gene. Germline-derived CDR1 and CDR2 are GTSNPN and SVGIG (reference sequence). Trimming left V 2 bases short and J 6 bases short, with 13 bases between. The CDR3 is 13 residues long. The CDR3: CAWSPTRGNGYTF. The DNA of the CDR3 is TGTGCCTGGAGTCCCACGCGTGGCAATGGCTACACCTTC.

V gene TRBV7-2 combines with J gene TRBJ1-2, with D possibly matching TRBD1 (6 bases). The CDR3 consists of 11 residues. Germline CDR1 reads SGHTA; CDR2 reads FQGNSA. V was pared by 3 bases and J by 8 bases, with 7 bases between. CDR3 in amino acids: CASSLTGGYTF. DNA of the CDR3: TGTGCCAGCAGCTTGACAGGAGGCTACACCTTC.

The chain couples TRBV5-1 to TRBJ2-3, with 7 bases fitting TRBD2. CDR3 length equals 15 residues. Per the germline V gene, CDR1 is SGHRS and CDR2 is YFSETQ. The J segment lost 7 bases and the V segment lost 4 bases, leaving 12 bases of the junction unmatched. The CDR3 is CASSPGGAGPNTQYF. The CDR3 DNA reads TGCGCCAGCAGCCCGGGGGGAGCAGGACCCAATACGCAGTATTTT.

This chain joins TRBV5-1 and TRBJ2-6; D is perhaps TRBD1 (5 bases). The CDR3 loop spans 16 amino acids. Per the germline V gene, CDR1 is SGHRS and CDR2 is YFSETQ. The V gene lost 0 bases and the J gene lost 0 bases, with 7 bases spanning the gap. In nucleotides, the CDR3 is TGCGCCAGCAGCTTGGGACAGCCCTCTGGGGCCAACGTCCTGACTTTC. As protein: CASSLGQPSGANVLTF.

This clone was picked up a small number of times. The J gene is TRBJ2-1, the V gene TRBV19; 8 bases line up with TRBD2. The CDR3 totals 14 residues. Looked up from germline, CDR1 is LNHDA and CDR2 is SQIVND (reference sequence). The junction had 4 bases not matched to a gene; V was cut back by 5 bases and J by 4 bases. CDR3 residues: CASSVPSGYNEQFF. The CDR3 bases are TGTGCCAGTAGTGTCCCTAGCGGGTACAATGAGCAGTTCTTC.

The chain employs TRBV7-3 and TRBJ1-1, with unresolved D. This CDR3 is built from 13 residues. Germline-derived CDR1 and CDR2 are SGHTA and FQGTGA. Trimming removed 1 base from V and 1 base from J, with 4 bases in between. The CDR3 nucleotides are TGTGCCAGCAGCTTAATGGGGAACACTGAAGCTTTCTTT. Translation: CASSLMGNTEAFF.

J is TRBJ2-1 and V is TRBV29-1; D may correspond to TRBD1 or TRBD2 (5 bases each). Trimming left V 3 bases short and J 0 bases short, with 12 bases between. The CDR3 is 15 amino acids. Germline V lookup: CDR1 SQVTM, CDR2 ANQGSEA. The CDR3 here is CSVDTRGHSYNEQFF. Here the CDR3 DNA reads TGCAGCGTTGACACCCGGGGCCACTCCTACAATGAGCAGTTCTTC.

The chain is built from TRBV18 and TRBJ2-6, with a tentative D call TRBD1 (5 bases). The germline V gene has CDR1 KGHSH and CDR2 LQKENI. The CDR3 contains 15 residues. Deletions cut 2 bases from V and 4 bases from J, with 9 bases between. This CDR3 is CASSPGAGGANVLTF. CDR3 DNA: TGTGCCAGCTCACCAGGGGCAGGCGGGGCCAACGTCCTGACTTTC.

The V gene is TRBV6-1, the J gene TRBJ2-1, with TRBD2 matching 12 bases. With 4 bases clipped from V and 4 bases from J, the junction kept 17 bases outside the gene matches. Germline CDR1 MNHNS, CDR2 SASEGT. The CDR3 length is 20 residues. Here the CDR3 DNA reads TGTGCCAGCAGTGCGCCGACTGGGACTTTGACTAGCGGGAGTTACAATGAGCAGTTCTTC. This sequence encodes CASSAPTGTLTSGSYNEQFF.

V gene TRBV5-1 combines with J gene TRBJ2-4; 9 bases are shared with TRBD1. This CDR3 is built from 15 residues. Per germline, CDR1 SGHRS and CDR2 YFSETQ. V trimming: 5 bases; J trimming: 9 bases; junction bases outside the gene matches: 12. CDR3 sequence (DNA): TGCGCCAGCAGTCAGGGACAGGGCTGGTCGACCATTCAGTACTTC. As protein: CASSQGQGWSTIQYF.

A few counts support this clone. This chain uses TRBV5-4 with TRBJ2-5, with D perhaps TRBD1 (6 bases). CDR3 length: 14 residues. With 4 bases removed from V and 0 bases from J, the gap between germline ends came to 10 bases. From germline, CDR1 is SGHNT and CDR2 YYREEE (reference sequence). This CDR3 is CASSRQADQETQYF. The DNA of the CDR3 is TGTGCCAGCAGCCGACAGGCTGACCAAGAGACCCAGTACTTC.

CDR3 DNA: TGTGCCAGCAGTGAAGGAGTAGCCAAAAACATTCAGTACTTC. The encoded protein is CASSEGVAKNIQYF. V and J are TRBV2 and TRBJ2-4; D gene unclear. V lost 1 base to trimming and J lost 0 bases, with 4 bases between them. Per germline, CDR1 SNHLY and CDR2 FYNNEI. The CDR3 is 14 amino acids.

The rearrangement links TRBV9 to TRBJ2-3, with 8 bases aligning to TRBD2. Germline lookup yields CDR1 SGDLS and CDR2 YYNGEE. The CDR3 runs to 16 residues. Trimming cost V 4 bases and J 6 bases; bases outside gene matches: 13. Here the CDR3 reads CASSTLGAGAGDTQYF. As DNA, the CDR3 is TGTGCCAGCAGCACCCTGGGAGCGGGGGCGGGGGATACGCAGTATTTT.

The V gene is TRBV5-1, the J gene TRBJ1-1; 7 nucleotides match TRBD1. V shed 7 bases, J shed 1 base, and the junction held 4 bases outside the gene matches. The CDR3 is 13 residues long. CDR1 is SGHRS and CDR2 is YFSETQ in the germline V gene. The CDR3 DNA sequence: TGCGCCAGCGGGACAGCCCCGAACACTGAAGCTTTCTTT. It is translated as CASGTAPNTEAFF.

This chain joins TRBV30 and TRBJ2-1; the match to TRBD2 covers 8 bases. Trimming cost V 4 bases and J 9 bases; bases outside gene matches: 14. This CDR3 has 15 amino acids. Germline V gene sequence: CDR1 GTSNPN, CDR2 SVGIG (reference sequence). CDR3 loop: CAWIRRQREKFEQFF. The DNA of the CDR3 is TGTGCCTGGATTAGGAGGCAGCGGGAGAAATTTGAGCAGTTCTTC. The full variable domain, its missing parts supplied by reference TRBV30 and TRBJ2-1, is SQTIHQWPATLVQPVGSPLSLECTVEGTSNPNLYWYRQAAGRGLQLLFYSVGIGQISSEVPQNLSASRPQDRQFILSSKKLLLSDSGFYLCAWIRRQREKFEQFFGPGTRLTVL.

V is TRBV7-6 and J is TRBJ2-1; D not certain. V was pared by 5 bases and J by 6 bases, with 20 bases between. CDR1 is SGHVS, CDR2 FNYEAQ, per germline. This CDR3 has 16 amino acids. DNA of the CDR3: TGTGCCAGCAGCCCTCGCCCTTCCCCGGGCCTCAATGAGCAGTTCTTC. This codes for CASSPRPSPGLNEQFF.

This chain joins TRBV7-2 and TRBJ2-5; D gene uncertain. Germline CDR1 is SGHTA and CDR2 is FQGNSA. Trimming removed 3 bases from V and 4 bases from J, with 15 bases in between. CDR3 length: 15 residues. Here the CDR3 DNA reads TGTGCCAGCAGCTTGAGTGCGTCGCGGCCAGAGACCCAGTACTTC. It specifies CASSLSASRPETQYF.

This clone was found a few times. CDR3 residues: CSVSPDDYGYTF. CDR3 in DNA: TGCAGCGTTTCCCCAGACGACTATGGCTACACCTTC. V gene TRBV29-1 combines with J gene TRBJ1-2; D is ambiguous. The germline gives CDR1 SQVTM, CDR2 ANQGSEA. V lost 5 bases, J lost 3 bases, and 10 bases lay in between. CDR3 length: 12 residues.

This chain joins TRBV6-5 and TRBJ2-7; D is unresolved. The V gene's germline CDR1 is MNHEY and CDR2 SVGAGI. CDR3 length: 14 amino acids. Trimming left V 0 bases short and J 2 bases short, with 8 bases between. The CDR3 nucleotides are TGTGCCAGCAGTTACTCGTTCCTGGCCTACGAGCAGTACTTC. Encoded protein: CASSYSFLAYEQYF.

CDR3 DNA sequence: TGTGCCAGCAGTTTCGACAGGGGTTACGAGACCCAGTACTTC. This encodes CASSFDRGYETQYF. The J gene is TRBJ2-5, the V gene TRBV28; 8 positions match TRBD1. V lost 3 bases, J lost 5 bases, and 5 bases stayed unmatched. The CDR3 is 14 amino acids. CDR1 is MDHEN, CDR2 SYDVKM, per germline.

The chain recombines TRBV30 with TRBJ2-3; 8 bases map to TRBD2. The CDR3 loop spans 14 amino acids. The V segment lost 4 bases and the J segment 5 bases; nucleotides outside the gene matches: 8. The germline V gene has CDR1 GTSNPN and CDR2 SVGIG (reference sequence). Here the CDR3 DNA reads TGTGCCTGGAACGGCGGGGGGTCTCAAGATACGCAGTATTTT. Translation gives CAWNGGGSQDTQYF.

The rearrangement joins TRBV29-1 to TRBJ2-1; 12 bases align to TRBD2. Germline V gene lookup returns CDR1 SQVTM and CDR2 ANQGSEA. CDR3 size: 15 residues. V shed 4 bases, J shed 9 bases, and the junction held 10 bases outside the gene matches. The CDR3, as DNA: TGCAGCGTTGCCAGTAGCCTAGCGGGAGGGGTTGAGCAGTTCTTC. Its translation is CSVASSLAGGVEQFF.

This clone was observed a few times. J is TRBJ2-5 and V is TRBV30, with D hard to call. In germline, CDR1 is GTSNPN, CDR2 SVGIG (reference sequence). The CDR3 extends over 13 amino acids. V shed 0 bases and J shed 2 bases, with 7 bases lying between them. CDR3 nucleotides: TGTGCCTGGAGTGTACGTGTTCAAGAGACCCAGTACTTC. Translated, it gives CAWSVRVQETQYF.

Points on this clone: A junction boundary mismatches the germline segment, possibly from a read error. This chain connects TRBV7-7 to TRBJ2-5; D is undetermined. This CDR3 spans 14 amino acids. The germline gives CDR1 SSHAT, CDR2 FNYEAQ (reference sequence). CDR3 sequence reads: CASSPARVQETQYF. DNA of the CDR3: TGTGCTAGCAGCCCTGCTAGGGTCCAAGAGACCCAGTACTTC.

This clone showed up just a few times. The chain couples TRBV6-4 to TRBJ2-6; no reliable D call. Germline values: CDR1 MRHNA, CDR2 SNTAGT. This CDR3 contains 14 residues. V was trimmed by 5 bases and J by 0 bases, leaving 5 bases between them. CDR3 in DNA: TGTGCCAGCAGTCCTCGCTCTGGGGCCAACGTCCTGACTTTC. Translation: CASSPRSGANVLTF.

CDR3 loop: CASSLPPGPTGEQYF. The CDR3 DNA reads as TGTGCCAGCAGCTTACCGCCGGGACCCACCGGGGAGCAGTACTTC. The genes are TRBV7-6 and TRBJ2-7; D possibly uses TRBD1 or TRBD2 (5 bases each). Trimming removed 2 bases from V and 7 bases from J, with 18 bases in between. The CDR3 totals 15 residues. Germline V gene lookup returns CDR1 SGHVS and CDR2 FNYEAQ.

The table lists this clone with a few counts. V is TRBV5-1 and J is TRBJ2-7; 7 bases map to TRBD1. V lost 6 bases, J lost 0 bases, and 12 bases stayed unmatched. The CDR3 is 16 residues long. In germline, CDR1 is SGHRS, CDR2 YFSETQ. The CDR3 here is CASTPGTDVLSYEQYF. The CDR3 DNA sequence: TGCGCCAGCACGCCGGGGACAGACGTACTCTCCTACGAGCAGTACTTC.

This sequence joins TRBV5-1 and TRBJ2-3; TRBD1 agrees at 8 bases. Germline V gives CDR1 SGHRS, CDR2 YFSETQ. V shed 0 bases, J shed 3 bases, and the junction held 3 bases outside the gene matches. The CDR3 has 15 amino acids. The CDR3 region has the DNA TGCGCCAGCAGCTTGGACAGGGGGGCGACAGATACGCAGTATTTT. The encoded protein is CASSLDRGATDTQYF.

The chain joins TRBV5-1 to TRBJ2-3; 7 nucleotides match TRBD2. The ends lost 6 bases at V and 0 bases at J; junction bases unmatched: 4. Germline V gene sequence: CDR1 SGHRS, CDR2 YFSETQ. The CDR3 extends over 14 amino acids. CDR3 nucleotides: TGCGCCAGCACCGGGGGACTAAGCACAGATACGCAGTATTTT. Its translation is CASTGGLSTDTQYF.

This clone has only a few counts. This chain links TRBV18 with TRBJ2-5; D ambiguous. The CDR3 spans 15 residues. Per germline, CDR1 KGHSH and CDR2 LQKENI. Trimming shortened V by 2 bases and J by 2 bases, and 12 bases separated the two germline ends. The CDR3 nucleotides read TGTGCCAGCTCACCAGGACGGACGATTCAAGAGACCCAGTACTTC. Residues: CASSPGRTIQETQYF. Complete variable domain (other parts from reference TRBV18 and TRBJ2-5): NAGVMQNPRHLVRRRGQEARLRCSPMKGHSHVYWYRQLPEEGLKFMVYLQKENIIDESGMPKERFSAEFPKEGPSILRIQQVVRGDSAAYFCASSPGRTIQETQYFGPGTRLLVL.